Shown below are 31 T cell receptor beta chains from a single sample sequenced in a study of vaccination and CD4 T cells after COVID-19. Cultured CD4+ T-cell DNA underwent Oncomine TCR Beta short-read sequencing. TCRdb processed the PCR reads anew with MiXCR; each CDR3 protein has one entry. Among some 3,600 distinct CDR3 sequences listed, 14% to 15% were seen once. Treatment described: roughly 10-day PBMC culture with coronavirus spike peptide pools or control peptides (ViraFEST assay). No antigen has been assigned to these receptors. Material for sequencing was CD4+ T cells from blood, cultured in vitro. The receptor source for this set is a human donor who had recovered from COVID-19.

Details on this clonotype: A junction boundary mismatches the germline segment, possibly from a read error. This chain joins TRBV7-7 and TRBJ2-2; a weak D match, TRBD1 (5 bases). The CDR3 contains 16 residues. Germline V lookup: CDR1 SSHAT, CDR2 FNYEAQ (reference sequence). The CDR3 region is CASSLRIQGATGELFF. The CDR3 region has the DNA TGTGCTAGCAGCTTAAGGATACAAGGGGCCACCGGGGAGCTGTTTTTT.

The table lists this clonotype with a count of one. The final CDR3 position lacks the conserved phenylalanine or tryptophan, pointing to a likely read error. The rearrangement links TRBV7-8 to TRBJ1-5; D is perhaps TRBD1 (5 bases). CDR1 is SGHVS, CDR2 FQNEAQ, per germline. V lost 2 bases and J lost 6, with 14 bases in between. CDR3 size: 15 residues. CDR3 DNA: TGTGCCAGCAGCTTACGGCAGGGAGAGGCTCAGCCCCAGCATATT. Its translation: CASSLRQGEAQPQHI.

The chain employs TRBV20-1 and TRBJ1-1; D is unclear. V lost 1 base and J 7 bases, leaving 13 bases between the germline ends. The CDR3 covers 13 residues. Germline CDR1 reads DFQATT; CDR2 reads SNEGSKA (reference sequence). The CDR3 loop is CSARGGLPGEAFF. CDR3 DNA: TGCAGTGCTAGAGGTGGCCTCCCGGGTGAAGCTTTCTTT.

This clonotype is medium-sized (0.01 to 0.1%) within its sample. The chain employs TRBV12-3 or TRBV12-4 and TRBJ1-5, with D possibly being TRBD1 (6 bases). Trimming took 6 bases from V and 3 from J, leaving 12 bases between them. The CDR3 loop spans 14 amino acids. DNA for the CDR3: TGTGCCAGCAGCCCTACAGGGCACAATCAGCCCCAGCATTTT. Translated, it gives CASSPTGHNQPQHF.

The rearrangement joins TRBV6-1 to TRBJ2-7; TRBD1 matches at 7 bases. CDR1 is MNHNS, CDR2 SASEGT, per germline. The CDR3 contains 14 residues. J gave up 5 bases and V 6 bases, and 10 bases lay outside the gene matches. The CDR3 sequence: CASRTGVASNEQYF. The CDR3, as DNA: TGTGCCAGCAGAACAGGGGTGGCGTCCAACGAGCAGTACTTC.

Sample share makes this clonotype medium-sized. CDR3 nucleotides: TGCAGTGCCCCCCCGGGCACAGATACGCAGTATTTT. The encoded protein is CSAPPGTDTQYF. V and J are TRBV20-1 and TRBJ2-3; D is unclear. Germline loops: CDR1 DFQATT, CDR2 SNEGSKA (reference sequence). Trimming removed 6 bases at V and 1 base at J, with 8 bases between. The CDR3 sequence is 12 residues long.

This clonotype is deemed medium-sized. J is TRBJ1-2 and V is TRBV15, with D tentatively TRBD1 (6 bases). The CDR3 consists of 14 residues. Germline V lookup: CDR1 LNHNV, CDR2 YYDKDF (reference sequence). Trimming took 3 bases from V and 6 from J, leaving 14 bases between them. The CDR3 DNA sequence: TGTGCCACCAGCAGGGAAAGACAGGTACATGGCTACACCTTC. Its translation is CATSRERQVHGYTF.

This clonotype is medium-sized within its sample. This chain links TRBV7-2 with TRBJ1-6, with 8 positions matching TRBD1. J was trimmed by 8 bases and V by 5 bases; bases with no gene match: 8. This CDR3 contains 15 residues. Per germline, CDR1 SGHTA and CDR2 FQGNSA. CDR3 sequence reads: CASSPHTGGDSPLHF. CDR3 nucleotide sequence: TGTGCCAGCAGCCCGCATACAGGGGGGGATTCACCCCTCCACTTT.

There are a few counts of this clonotype. The V gene is TRBV6-2 or TRBV6-3, the J gene TRBJ1-1, with 10 positions matching TRBD1. The CDR3 runs 13 residues. CDR1 MNHEY and CDR2 SVGEGT come from the germline V gene. V lost 10 bases to trimming and J lost 5 bases; unmatched junction nucleotides: 7. The DNA of the CDR3 is TGTGCCATCCAGGACAGGGGGGGAACTGAAGCTTTCTTT. Encoded protein: CAIQDRGGTEAFF.

This chain connects TRBV9 to TRBJ2-7, with D perhaps matching TRBD2 (6 bases). CDR3 length: 16 amino acids. Germline loops: CDR1 SGDLS, CDR2 YYNGEE. Trimming cost V 0 bases and J 1 base, with 14 bases left between them. The CDR3 reads CASSVGVGGASYEQYF. CDR3 coding DNA: TGTGCCAGCAGCGTAGGTGTCGGCGGGGCTTCCTACGAGCAGTACTTC. Full variable domain (remainder filled in from reference TRBV9 and TRBJ2-7): DSGVTQTPKHLITATGQRVTLRCSPRSGDLSVYWYQQSLDQGLQFLIQYYNGEERAKGNILERFSAQQFPDLHSELNLSSLELGDSALYFCASSVGVGGASYEQYFGPGTRLTVT.

This clonotype was counted once. V usage is TRBV19 and J usage is TRBJ1-4, with 9 bases identical to TRBD1. With 6 bases clipped from V and 5 bases from J, the junction kept 10 bases outside the gene matches. In germline, CDR1 is LNHDA, CDR2 SQIVND (reference sequence). This CDR3 is 16 amino acids long. The CDR3 protein is CASRMTGGRTNEKLFF. In DNA form, the CDR3 reads TGTGCCAGTAGGATGACAGGGGGGCGGACCAATGAAAAACTGTTTTTT.

This clonotype was seen a few times. The chain links TRBV6-1 to TRBJ1-1; TRBD1 is a possible D gene (5 bases). The CDR3 contains 15 residues. Germline-derived CDR1 and CDR2 are MNHNS and SASEGT. Trimming pared 7 bases from V and 1 base from J, leaving 16 bases between. This CDR3 is CASTPGTLRNTEAFF. As DNA, the CDR3 is TGTGCCAGCACCCCAGGGACCCTCAGGAACACTGAAGCTTTCTTT.

This clonotype showed up just a few times. The J gene is TRBJ1-5, the V gene TRBV19; D remains unclear. CDR1 is LNHDA and CDR2 is SQIVND in the germline V gene (reference sequence). V was shortened by 3 bases and J by 6 bases, with 9 bases between the two germline ends. The CDR3 spans 13 residues. CDR3 loop: CASSMFGSQPQHF. Written as DNA, the CDR3 is TGTGCCAGTAGTATGTTTGGGAGTCAGCCCCAGCATTTT.

This clonotype was recorded a few times. The V gene is TRBV6-1, the J gene TRBJ1-6; D is unclear. Per germline, CDR1 MNHNS and CDR2 SASEGT. This CDR3 is 14 amino acids long. Trimming left V 4 bases short and J 10 bases short, with 14 bases between. The DNA for the CDR3 is TGTGCCAGCAGTGCCCGATTAGCGGAATCACCCCTCCACTTT. This codes for CASSARLAESPLHF.

In this sample, this clonotype is large (0.1 to 1%). The chain has TRBV6-5 and TRBJ2-3; no firm D call. V was shortened by 2 bases and J by 7 bases, with 4 bases between the two germline ends. From germline, CDR1 is MNHEY and CDR2 SVGAGI. The CDR3 runs to 11 residues. CDR3 amino acids: CASSYGNTQYF. DNA for the CDR3: TGTGCCAGCAGTTACGGGAATACGCAGTATTTT.

This clonotype is medium-sized (0.01 to 0.1%) within its sample. The V and J genes are TRBV6-1 and TRBJ2-7; tentative D call: TRBD1 (5 bases). This CDR3 contains 13 residues. V was trimmed by 6 bases and J by 2 bases, leaving 11 bases between them. Germline loops: CDR1 MNHNS, CDR2 SASEGT. The CDR3 loop is CASSPGFTYEQYF. The CDR3 DNA follows: TGTGCCAGCAGCCCAGGGTTTACCTACGAGCAGTACTTC.

Sample share makes this clonotype medium-sized (0.01 to 0.1%). The chain combines TRBV6-1 with TRBJ1-3; the D gene is possibly TRBD1 (5 bases). This CDR3 is 15 amino acids long. From germline, CDR1 is MNHNS and CDR2 SASEGT. V was shortened by 4 bases and J by 3 bases, with 13 bases between the two germline ends. DNA of the CDR3: TGTGCCAGCAGTGGGGGCAGGGAAGGTGGAAACACCATATATTTT. It is translated as CASSGGREGGNTIYF.

Written as DNA, the CDR3 is TGCGCCAGCAGCTTGGTTTCCGGGGACACTGAAGCTTTCTTT. Protein sequence: CASSLVSGDTEAFF. The V gene is TRBV5-1, the J gene TRBJ1-1; the D is unclear. Germline V gene lookup returns CDR1 SGHRS and CDR2 YFSETQ. Trimming removed 0 bases from V and 3 bases from J, with 9 bases in between. CDR3 length: 14 residues.

This rearrangement joins TRBV7-6 to TRBJ2-2; D perhaps matches TRBD1 (6 bases). CDR3 length: 18 amino acids. Germline CDR1 reads SGHVS; CDR2 reads FNYEAQ. V was trimmed by 0 bases and J by 4 bases, leaving 18 bases between them. This chain's CDR3 is CASSLAAQGRDGTGELFF. CDR3 nucleotide sequence: TGTGCCAGCAGCTTAGCTGCACAGGGAAGGGATGGCACCGGGGAGCTGTTTTTT.

The chain couples TRBV28 to TRBJ1-1, with D unresolved. The CDR3 consists of 13 residues. CDR1 and CDR2 (germline): MDHEN, SYDVKM. The germline V and J ends were trimmed by 7 bases and 0 bases, with 9 bases remaining between them. The CDR3 DNA sequence: TGTGCCAGCACCTGGGCCTTGAACACTGAAGCTTTCTTT. This sequence encodes CASTWALNTEAFF.

This clonotype was seen only a few times. J is TRBJ1-1 and V is TRBV5-1, with 8 positions matching TRBD1. Per the germline V gene, CDR1 is SGHRS and CDR2 is YFSETQ. Losses at the gene ends were 7 bases for V and 0 bases for J; bases not matched to a gene: 8. The CDR3 length is 15 residues. The CDR3 is CASHNPGQVNTEAFF. The CDR3 DNA follows: TGCGCCAGCCATAATCCGGGACAGGTGAACACTGAAGCTTTCTTT.

About this clonotype: A much larger clone differs from this one at a single base, so this may be a read error. V gene TRBV11-2 combines with J gene TRBJ2-5, with 9 nucleotides matching TRBD2. This CDR3 has 15 residues. Germline V CDR1 and CDR2: SGHAT, FQNNGV. CDR3 nucleotides: TGTACCAGCGGTCGGCGGCTAGCGGGGCAGGAGACCCAGTACTTC. Residues: CTSGRRLAGQETQYF.

In this sample, this clonotype turned up a few times. The chain employs TRBV20-1 and TRBJ1-1, with 9 bases aligning to TRBD1. The CDR3 sequence is 15 residues long. The V gene's germline CDR1 is DFQATT and CDR2 SNEGSKA (reference sequence). The junction had 15 bases not matched to a gene; V was cut back by 6 bases and J by 7 bases. CDR3 sequence (DNA): TGCAGTGCGGGACCCGGGACAGGGATGAACGGTGAAGCTTTCTTT. This sequence encodes CSAGPGTGMNGEAFF.

This clonotype is labeled as large. V and J are TRBV19 and TRBJ1-2; the D is unclear. Germline V gene data show CDR1 as LNHDA and CDR2 as SQIVND (reference sequence). V was shortened by 9 bases and J by 1 base, with 18 bases between the two germline ends. There are 15 residues in the CDR3. CDR3 bases: TGTGCCAGCAGCAGTGGTGGATACTATAACTATGGCTACACCTTC. Its protein product is CASSSGGYYNYGYTF.

The chain uses TRBV5-1 and TRBJ2-3; 9 nucleotides agree with TRBD1. The CDR3 runs 15 residues. V shed 0 bases, J shed 1 base, and the junction held 0 bases outside the gene matches. CDR1 SGHRS and CDR2 YFSETQ come from the germline V gene. CDR3 loop: CASSLGDRGTDTQYF. CDR3 in DNA: TGCGCCAGCAGCTTGGGGGACAGGGGCACAGATACGCAGTATTTT.

The V call is TRBV30, the J call TRBJ1-6; D might be TRBD1 (5 bases). Germline CDR1 reads GTSNPN; CDR2 reads SVGIG (reference sequence). The CDR3 is 15 residues long. V was trimmed by 1 base and J by 4 bases, leaving 11 bases between them. DNA of the CDR3: TGTGCCTGGAGTGGGGACCCGAGGTATAATTCACCCCTCCACTTT. Amino acid sequence: CAWSGDPRYNSPLHF.

The chain carries TRBV7-9 and TRBJ2-5; D call uncertain. CDR3 length equals 12 residues. Germline CDR1 and CDR2: SEHNR and FQNEAQ (reference sequence). The V and J ends lost 4 bases and 5 bases respectively, with 8 bases between them. The chain's CDR3 is CASSSTGETQYF. CDR3 nucleotides: TGTGCCAGCAGCTCAACCGGGGAGACCCAGTACTTC.

This clonotype was picked up a small number of times. The rearrangement uses TRBV18 and TRBJ2-7, with a tentative D call TRBD2 (6 bases). Germline V gene lookup returns CDR1 KGHSH and CDR2 LQKENI. V was cut by 3 bases and J by 5 bases, with 14 bases left in between. The CDR3 loop spans 14 amino acids. The CDR3 DNA is TGTGCCAGCTCACCGGTACTAGCTGGAGACGAGCAGTACTTC. Translating it yields CASSPVLAGDEQYF.

The genes are TRBV3-1 and TRBJ1-6; tentative D call: TRBD1 (5 bases). Per the germline V gene, CDR1 is LGHDT and CDR2 is YNNKEL (reference sequence). The CDR3 consists of 13 residues. V was pared by 4 bases and J by 13 bases, with 14 bases between. CDR3 protein: CASSPGGLGPLHF. The CDR3 nucleotides are TGTGCCAGCAGCCCCGGGGGTTTGGGGCCCCTCCACTTT.

In its sample, this clonotype ranks as medium-sized (0.01 to 0.1%). This chain joins TRBV6-1 and TRBJ1-6; D is ambiguous. The CDR3 length is 13 residues. V dropped 0 bases and J dropped 9 bases, with 6 bases sitting between them. Germline V gene sequence: CDR1 MNHNS, CDR2 SASEGT. In nucleotides, the CDR3 is TGTGCCAGCAGTGAAGCGGGGATTTCACCCCTCCACTTT. Translated: CASSEAGISPLHF.

V usage is TRBV7-8 and J usage is TRBJ2-5; 7 bases line up with TRBD1. The V segment lost 5 bases and the J segment 7 bases; nucleotides outside the gene matches: 19. Germline loops: CDR1 SGHVS, CDR2 FQNEAQ. The CDR3 is 17 amino acids. CDR3 loop: CASSPSTGRSDGRTQYF. In DNA, the CDR3 is TGTGCCAGCAGCCCTTCGACAGGGCGTAGCGATGGTAGGACCCAGTACTTC.